These 11 T cell receptor beta chains share one sample of origin, sequenced in a study of T-cell reconstitution after alpha-beta-depleted transplantation in children (dated by TCRdb to 2016 to 2018). The sample's time point, from its label and the paper: day 60 (about 2 months) after transplantation. The treatment or condition label, as the study defines it: allogeneic hematopoietic cell transplantation with graft depleted of TCRalphabeta T cells and CD19 B cells. To prepare the library, PCR was applied. The listed sequencing device is Illumina HiSeq 2500. Molecular barcoding was employed in the preparation of TCR libraries, with unique molecular identifiers being used to normalize TCRbeta repertoire quantification. TCRdb reanalyzed the raw reads on its own, using fastp at Q25 for trimming and MiXCR for clone calling, and kept in-frame beta chains. Merged by CDR3 protein, the rows form single entries marked with the most common genes and DNA. The sample profile shows about 100,000 distinct CDR3 sequences; about 6% of them were found once. 6.1% of the sample belongs to the ten largest clones.

The input for sequencing was PBMCs, mostly from graft donor cells, taken 60 days after TCRalphabeta/CD19-depleted stem cell transplant. The receptors here all came from a female patient aged 2 to 10 who had a stem cell transplant for Fanconi anemia, so the T cells may come from the graft donor.

This clonotype was seen repeatedly, ten times or more. The V gene is TRBV27, the J gene TRBJ2-5, with D uncertain. In germline, CDR1 is MNHEY, CDR2 SMNVEV (reference sequence). The CDR3 loop spans 14 amino acids. Trimming removed 3 bases from V and 0 bases from J, with 8 bases in between. The CDR3 DNA sequence: TGTGCCAGCAGTTTTTCCAGCCACCAAGAGACCCAGTACTTC. Translation gives CASSFSSHQETQYF.

This chain connects TRBV5-1 to TRBJ2-7; D gene unclear. V was shortened by 4 bases and J by 5 bases, with 10 bases between the two germline ends. CDR3 length: 12 residues. Germline CDR1 and CDR2: SGHRS and YFSETQ. CDR3 in amino acids: CASSVSPHEQYF. The CDR3 DNA follows: TGCGCCAGCAGCGTGTCTCCCCACGAGCAGTACTTC.

This clonotype occurred many times. The chain recombines TRBV5-6 with TRBJ2-7; 8 bases are shared with TRBD2. V lost 0 bases to trimming and J lost 5 bases; unmatched junction nucleotides: 4. This CDR3 has 14 residues. From germline, CDR1 is SGHDT and CDR2 YYEEEE. The CDR3 DNA is TGTGCCAGCAGCTTGGGACTAGCGCCCCACGAGCAGTACTTC. Its translation is CASSLGLAPHEQYF.

This clonotype came up many times. The V and J genes are TRBV7-3 and TRBJ2-1, with D possibly matching TRBD2 (5 bases). CDR3 length: 14 amino acids. V was pared by 5 bases and J by 7 bases, with 15 bases between. Germline CDR1 SGHTA, CDR2 FQGTGA. The CDR3 DNA follows: TGTGCCAGCAGCCCTCGGCAGGACTTGAATGAGCAGTTCTTC. Its translation is CASSPRQDLNEQFF.

The V and J genes are TRBV29-1 and TRBJ1-2, with 10 bases lining up with TRBD1. The length of the CDR3 is 13 residues. Per the germline V gene, CDR1 is SQVTM and CDR2 is ANQGSEA. V was clipped by 6 bases and J by 3 bases; unmatched bases: 4. The CDR3 here is CSVRGTGDYGYTF. The CDR3 nucleotides read TGCAGCGTGAGGGGGACAGGGGACTATGGCTACACCTTC.

Many counts were recorded for this clonotype. The chain recombines TRBV7-8 with TRBJ2-7; a possible D gene is TRBD1 (6 bases). Looked up from germline, CDR1 is SGHVS and CDR2 is FQNEAQ. Trimming took off 1 base at V and 12 bases at J, with 13 bases between the two ends. The CDR3 is made up of 12 amino acids. The CDR3 sequence: CASSLGGTGLYF. The CDR3 DNA reads as TGTGCCAGCAGCTTAGGGGGAACAGGGCTGTACTTC.

This clonotype has ten or more counts. The chain is built from TRBV7-3 and TRBJ2-1; D might be TRBD2 (5 bases). Trimming removed 1 base at V and 0 bases at J, with 10 bases between. Germline loops: CDR1 SGHTA, CDR2 FQGTGA. The CDR3 has 16 amino acids. CDR3 coding DNA: TGTGCCAGCAGCTTAATGGGGAGCCCCTCCTACAATGAGCAGTTCTTC. It specifies CASSLMGSPSYNEQFF.

Only a few counts were recorded for this clonotype. V is TRBV6-5 and J is TRBJ1-2, with TRBD1 matching 8 bases. The germline CDR1 and CDR2 sequences are MNHEY and SVGAGI. CDR3 length: 12 amino acids. After removal of 5 bases from V and 8 bases from J, the junction contained 4 bases not matched to a gene. CDR3 residues: CASSQTGVGYTF. Here the CDR3 DNA reads TGTGCCAGCAGTCAGACAGGGGTCGGCTACACCTTC.

In its sample, this clonotype was seen many times. The chain recombines TRBV28 with TRBJ1-6; D remains ambiguous. The CDR3 runs to 14 residues. Trimming took off 3 bases at V and 8 bases at J, with 11 bases between the two ends. Germline V gene data show CDR1 as MDHEN and CDR2 as SYDVKM. DNA of the CDR3: TGTGCCAGCAGTTTGGTCCAGGCTTATTCACCCCTCCACTTT. It encodes CASSLVQAYSPLHF.

The chain couples TRBV18 to TRBJ2-2; 9 bases align to TRBD2. Per germline, CDR1 KGHSH and CDR2 LQKENI. The CDR3 contains 18 residues. V lost 0 bases, J lost 5 bases, and 10 bases stayed unmatched. CDR3 sequence reads: CASSPPILGLASTGELFF. In DNA form, the CDR3 reads TGTGCCAGCTCACCACCTATACTCGGACTAGCGAGTACCGGGGAGCTGTTTTTT.

Ten or more counts support this clonotype. One junction end does not reproduce the germline sequence, and a read error may be involved. The rearrangement links TRBV29-1 to TRBJ2-1; D is possibly TRBD2 (6 bases). CDR1 is SQVTM and CDR2 is ANQGSEA in the germline V gene. CDR3 size: 14 residues. This CDR3 is CSHSSARPYIEQFF. As DNA, the CDR3 is TGCAGCCATTCTAGCGCCCGACCTTACATTGAGCAGTTCTTC.